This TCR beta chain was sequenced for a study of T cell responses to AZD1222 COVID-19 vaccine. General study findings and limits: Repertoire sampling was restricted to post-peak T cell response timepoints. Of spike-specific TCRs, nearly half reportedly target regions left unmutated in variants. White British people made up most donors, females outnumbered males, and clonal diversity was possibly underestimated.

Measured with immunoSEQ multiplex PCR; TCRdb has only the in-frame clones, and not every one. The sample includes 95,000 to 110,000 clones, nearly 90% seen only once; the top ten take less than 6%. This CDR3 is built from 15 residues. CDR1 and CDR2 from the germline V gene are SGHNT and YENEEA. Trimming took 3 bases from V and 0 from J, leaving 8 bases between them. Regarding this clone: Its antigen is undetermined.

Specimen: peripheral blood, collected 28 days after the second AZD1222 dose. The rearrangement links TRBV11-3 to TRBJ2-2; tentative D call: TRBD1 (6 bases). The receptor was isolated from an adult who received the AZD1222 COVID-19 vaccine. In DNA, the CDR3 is TGTGCCAGCAGCTTGAGGGGGACGAACACCGGGGAGCTGTTTTTT. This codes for CASSLRGTNTGELFF.